These 27 T cell receptor beta chains share one sample of origin, sequenced in a study of blood T cell repertoires in COVID-19. Clones were sequenced by immunoSEQ multiplex PCR, and TCRdb holds only the in-frame ones, with some missing. The sample has some 250,000 clones; around 90% are singletons. The sequenced sample was peripheral blood. Source of these receptors: a woman aged 25 to 39 with acute or convalescent COVID-19.

The V gene is TRBV13, the J gene TRBJ2-6, with D hard to call. Germline lookup yields CDR1 PRHDT and CDR2 FYEKMQ (reference sequence). The CDR3 is made up of 17 amino acids. The V gene lost 2 bases and the J gene lost 1 base, with 12 bases spanning the gap. DNA of the CDR3: TGTGCCAGCAGCTTAATGGGCAGTAGATCTGGGGCCAACGTCCTGACTTTC. Residues: CASSLMGSRSGANVLTF.

The chain combines TRBV7-8 with TRBJ2-3; tentatively, D is TRBD2 (5 bases). Germline V gives CDR1 SGHVS, CDR2 FQNEAQ. V was cut by 1 base and J by 4 bases, with 9 bases left in between. This CDR3 spans 14 amino acids. The CDR3 sequence: CASSLVGGSDTQYF. CDR3 bases: TGTGCCAGCAGCTTAGTCGGCGGGTCAGATACGCAGTATTTT. The full variable domain, with the rest looked up from reference TRBV7-8 and TRBJ2-3, is GAGVSQSPRYKVAKRGQDVALRCDPISGHVSLFWYQQALGQGPEFLTYFQNEAQLDKSGLPSDRFFAERPEGSVSTLKIQRTQQEDSAVYLCASSLVGGSDTQYFGPGTRLTVL.

This rearrangement joins TRBV25-1 to TRBJ2-1; no reliable D call. This CDR3 region has 15 residues. Deletions cut 4 bases from V and 6 bases from J, with 16 bases between. Germline V gene lookup returns CDR1 MGHDK and CDR2 SYGVNS. This chain's CDR3 is CASSALEVLSNEQFF. The CDR3 region has the DNA TGTGCCAGCAGTGCCCTAGAAGTTCTCTCCAATGAGCAGTTCTTC.

This clone appeared once. The chain couples TRBV15 to TRBJ2-3; 9 bases align to TRBD1. From germline, CDR1 is LNHNV and CDR2 YYDKDF (reference sequence). The V gene end was trimmed by 3 bases and the J gene end by 0 bases; junction bases not matched to a gene: 1. The CDR3 has 15 residues. In nucleotides, the CDR3 is TGTGCCACCAGCAGGGACAGGGGAAGCACAGATACGCAGTATTTT. Protein sequence: CATSRDRGSTDTQYF.

The V and J genes are TRBV11-2 and TRBJ2-7, with 11 bases fitting TRBD2. Trimming cost V 3 bases and J 5 bases; bases outside gene matches: 3. CDR3 length: 14 amino acids. The germline V gene has CDR1 SGHAT and CDR2 FQNNGV. CDR3 sequence reads: CASSFRLAGHEQYF. Written as DNA, the CDR3 is TGTGCCAGCAGCTTTAGACTAGCGGGACACGAGCAGTACTTC.

This chain joins TRBV18 and TRBJ2-7; 7 bases line up with TRBD1. Germline CDR1 reads KGHSH; CDR2 reads LQKENI. After removal of 3 bases from V and 2 bases from J, the junction contained 10 bases not matched to a gene. The CDR3 consists of 16 residues. The CDR3 bases are TGTGCCAGCTCACCGCGCCCCCGGGACAGAACCTACGAGCAGTACTTC. Translation: CASSPRPRDRTYEQYF.

The chain is built from TRBV18 and TRBJ2-1, with D possibly being TRBD1 (7 bases). The CDR3 has 16 amino acids. Germline V gene sequence: CDR1 KGHSH, CDR2 LQKENI. With 3 bases removed from V and 6 bases from J, the gap between germline ends came to 18 bases. The CDR3 spells CASSPSRGASFNEQFF. The CDR3, as DNA: TGTGCCAGCTCACCGAGCAGGGGGGCATCTTTCAATGAGCAGTTCTTC.

This chain links TRBV4-3 with TRBJ1-5, with D possibly matching TRBD1 (5 bases). This CDR3 region has 15 residues. The germline V and J ends were trimmed by 3 bases and 4 bases, with 13 bases remaining between them. Germline values: CDR1 LGHNA, CDR2 YSLEER. CDR3: CASSQGEGPNQPQHF. For the CDR3, the DNA is TGCGCCAGCAGCCAGGGGGAGGGACCAAATCAGCCCCAGCATTTT.

J is TRBJ2-4 and V is TRBV12-3 or TRBV12-4, with 7 bases aligning to TRBD2. V trimming: 6 bases; J trimming: 8 bases; junction bases outside the gene matches: 7. The CDR3 length is 13 residues. CDR3 loop: CASSQGRGDIQYF. The DNA of the CDR3 is TGTGCCAGCAGCCAGGGCCGGGGGGACATTCAGTACTTC.

This clone was seen just once. J is TRBJ2-5 and V is TRBV9; TRBD1 matches 9 bases. The CDR3 totals 14 residues. The V segment lost 3 bases and the J segment 5 bases; nucleotides outside the gene matches: 5. Germline CDR1 reads SGDLS; CDR2 reads YYNGEE. CDR3 sequence (DNA): TGTGCCAGCAGCGCCGGGACAGGGTGGGAGACCCAGTACTTC. Its protein is CASSAGTGWETQYF.

The rearrangement joins TRBV10-3 to TRBJ2-7, with 7 bases that match TRBD1. Germline assignment: CDR1 ENHRY and CDR2 SYGVKD. The CDR3 length is 13 residues. The junction had 4 bases not matched to a gene; V was cut back by 6 bases and J by 2 bases. In DNA form, the CDR3 reads TGTGCCATCAGGGGGACAGCTACCTACGAGCAGTACTTC. Its protein is CAIRGTATYEQYF.

The chain couples TRBV19 to TRBJ1-6; 8 bases map to TRBD1. V lost 8 bases to trimming and J lost 11 bases; unmatched junction nucleotides: 23. This CDR3 has 18 residues. Germline-derived CDR1 and CDR2 are LNHDA and SQIVND (reference sequence). CDR3 residues: CASATVKMRQGSSAPLHF. The CDR3 nucleotides read TGTGCCAGTGCTACGGTAAAGATGAGACAGGGGTCGTCGGCACCCCTCCACTTT.

This chain uses TRBV11-2 with TRBJ2-7; 12 bases fit TRBD1. V lost 4 bases and J lost 6; bases outside the gene matches: 7. Germline V lookup: CDR1 SGHAT, CDR2 FQNNGV. CDR3 length equals 15 residues. The CDR3 coding sequence is TGTGCCAGCAGCTCTAACCGGGACAGGGGGCTCGAGCAGTACTTC. Its protein product is CASSSNRDRGLEQYF.

This clone has a single count. The CDR3 DNA reads as TGTGCCAGCAGCGTAGTGGTTAGCGTGGACACCGGGGAGCTGTTTTTT. Amino acids: CASSVVVSVDTGELFF. The gene calls are TRBV9 and TRBJ2-2; tentative D call: TRBD2 (5 bases). The germline V gene has CDR1 SGDLS and CDR2 YYNGEE. V gave up 0 bases and J gave up 3 bases, with 12 bases separating them. The length of the CDR3 is 16 residues.

Here the CDR3 reads CASSRVRGATYNEQFF. The CDR3 bases are TGTGCCAGTAGCAGGGTACGGGGGGCCACCTACAATGAGCAGTTCTTC. The chain has TRBV19 and TRBJ2-1, with D possibly matching TRBD2 (7 bases). Trimming stripped 6 bases from V and 2 bases from J, with 17 bases between. CDR3 length: 16 amino acids. Germline V gene sequence: CDR1 LNHDA, CDR2 SQIVND (reference sequence).

The chain is built from TRBV7-2 and TRBJ2-2; D unclear. CDR3 length: 14 amino acids. Germline CDR1 and CDR2: SGHTA and FQGNSA. V was clipped by 2 bases and J by 7 bases, with 11 bases between them. Here the CDR3 reads CASSLSGYSGELFF. The CDR3 coding sequence is TGTGCCAGCAGCTTATCCGGGTATAGCGGGGAGCTGTTTTTT.

Here the CDR3 DNA reads TGTGCCAGCAGGACAACCTCCGGGACAGGGGGCTTGGGCTACACCTTC. As protein: CASRTTSGTGGLGYTF. The chain links TRBV9 to TRBJ1-2; 12 nucleotides agree with TRBD1. The V and J ends lost 5 bases and 8 bases, in that order; junction bases with no gene match: 13. CDR3 length: 16 amino acids. The V gene's germline CDR1 is SGDLS and CDR2 YYNGEE.

The chain couples TRBV24-1 to TRBJ2-2; possible D gene TRBD2, 6 bases. CDR1 KGHDR and CDR2 SFDVKD come from the germline V gene. The CDR3 loop spans 14 amino acids. Trimming took 3 bases from V and 7 from J, leaving 11 bases between them. In nucleotides, the CDR3 is TGTGCCACCAGTGATGTCCGGGAGAGCGGGGAGCTGTTTTTT. Its protein product is CATSDVRESGELFF.

The genes are TRBV30 and TRBJ2-7; TRBD2 matches at 10 bases. Germline V CDR1 and CDR2: GTSNPN, SVGIG (reference sequence). Trimming removed 2 bases from V and 6 bases from J; junction bases left unmatched: 7. The CDR3 contains 14 residues. The chain's CDR3 is CAWSQLAGLTEQYF. For the CDR3, the DNA is TGTGCCTGGAGTCAACTAGCGGGACTCACCGAGCAGTACTTC.

The rearrangement joins TRBV12-3 or TRBV12-4 to TRBJ2-2; 7 nucleotides agree with TRBD1. V was pared by 5 bases and J by 5 bases, with 2 bases of the junction left unmatched. The CDR3 sequence is 13 residues long. The CDR3 nucleotides read TGTGCCAGCAGTATGACAGGGACCGGGGAGCTGTTTTTT. Residues: CASSMTGTGELFF.

The rearrangement links TRBV29-1 to TRBJ2-3, with D tentatively TRBD2 (6 bases). CDR3 length: 14 residues. V lost 7 bases and J 0 bases, leaving 14 bases between the germline ends. Looked up from germline, CDR1 is SQVTM and CDR2 is ANQGSEA. CDR3 coding DNA: TGCAGCGGAAGAATAGCGGATAGCACAGATACGCAGTATTTT. As protein: CSGRIADSTDTQYF.

The chain joins TRBV30 to TRBJ1-3, with 7 positions matching TRBD1. There are 15 residues in the CDR3. The V gene end was trimmed by 0 bases and the J gene end by 4 bases; junction bases not matched to a gene: 6. Per germline, CDR1 GTSNPN and CDR2 SVGIG (reference sequence). CDR3 nucleotide sequence: TGTGCCTGGAGTGTAGTGACAGGGAGCGGAAACACCATATATTTT. It codes for CAWSVVTGSGNTIYF.

This sequence joins TRBV30 and TRBJ2-7; TRBD2 matches 11 bases. The CDR3 totals 13 residues. Germline V gives CDR1 GTSNPN, CDR2 SVGIG (reference sequence). The J segment lost 6 bases and the V segment lost 3 bases, leaving 4 bases of the junction unmatched. The CDR3, as DNA: TGTGCCTGGAGGCGACTAGCGGGACGCGAGCAGTACTTC. This translates into CAWRRLAGREQYF.

The chain uses TRBV4-2 and TRBJ2-7; TRBD1 might be the D (6 bases). The CDR3 spans 15 residues. V lost 2 bases to trimming and J lost 4 bases, with 15 bases between them. Germline V gives CDR1 LGHNA, CDR2 YNFKEQ. This chain's CDR3 is CASSQTGRSPYEQYF. The CDR3 DNA sequence: TGTGCCAGCAGCCAAACAGGGCGTTCACCTTACGAGCAGTACTTC.

The chain combines TRBV5-1 with TRBJ2-1; D is uncertain. Trimming took 0 bases from V and 1 from J, leaving 11 bases between them. The germline V gene has CDR1 SGHRS and CDR2 YFSETQ. The CDR3 loop spans 16 amino acids. CDR3: CASSLGLARSYNEQFF. CDR3 sequence (DNA): TGCGCCAGCAGCTTGGGACTGGCTAGATCCTACAATGAGCAGTTCTTC.

The rearrangement links TRBV6-5 to TRBJ2-1; 10 bases align to TRBD2. The germline V gene has CDR1 MNHEY and CDR2 SVGAGI. After removal of 5 bases from V and 5 bases from J, the junction contained 6 bases not matched to a gene. The CDR3 consists of 15 residues. This chain's CDR3 is CASSKPLAGHNEQFF. The CDR3 DNA follows: TGTGCCAGCAGTAAACCACTAGCGGGACACAATGAGCAGTTCTTC.

The chain joins TRBV20-1 to TRBJ1-4; D not certain. Germline-derived CDR1 and CDR2 are DFQATT and SNEGSKA (reference sequence). The V end was cut by 3 bases, the J end by 5 bases, with 10 bases between. This CDR3 is 13 amino acids long. The CDR3: CSASWQINEKLFF. DNA for the CDR3: TGCAGTGCTAGTTGGCAGATAAATGAAAAACTGTTTTTT.